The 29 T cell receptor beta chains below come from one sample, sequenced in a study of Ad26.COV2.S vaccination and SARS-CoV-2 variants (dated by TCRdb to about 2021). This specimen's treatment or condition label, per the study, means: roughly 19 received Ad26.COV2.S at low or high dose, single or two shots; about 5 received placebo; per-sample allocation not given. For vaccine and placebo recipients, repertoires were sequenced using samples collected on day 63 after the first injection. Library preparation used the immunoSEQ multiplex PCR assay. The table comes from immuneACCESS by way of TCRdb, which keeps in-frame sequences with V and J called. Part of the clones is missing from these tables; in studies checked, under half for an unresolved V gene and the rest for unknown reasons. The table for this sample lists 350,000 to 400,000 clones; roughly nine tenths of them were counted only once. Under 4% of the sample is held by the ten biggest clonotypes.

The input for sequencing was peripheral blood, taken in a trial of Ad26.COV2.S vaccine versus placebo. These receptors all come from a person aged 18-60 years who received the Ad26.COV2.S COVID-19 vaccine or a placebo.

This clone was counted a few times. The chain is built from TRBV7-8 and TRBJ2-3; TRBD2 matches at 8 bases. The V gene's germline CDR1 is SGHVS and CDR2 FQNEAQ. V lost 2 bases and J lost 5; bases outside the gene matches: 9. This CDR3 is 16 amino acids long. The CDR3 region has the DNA TGTGCCAGCAGCTTACGTCTAGCGGGTTCCAGAGATACGCAGTATTTT. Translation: CASSLRLAGSRDTQYF.

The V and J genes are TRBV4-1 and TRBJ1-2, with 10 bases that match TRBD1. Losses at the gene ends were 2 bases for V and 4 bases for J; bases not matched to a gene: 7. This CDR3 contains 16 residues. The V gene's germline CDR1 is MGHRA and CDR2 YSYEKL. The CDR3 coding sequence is TGCGCCAGCAGCCAAACTACCGGGACAGGGGCCTATGGCTACACCTTC. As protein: CASSQTTGTGAYGYTF.

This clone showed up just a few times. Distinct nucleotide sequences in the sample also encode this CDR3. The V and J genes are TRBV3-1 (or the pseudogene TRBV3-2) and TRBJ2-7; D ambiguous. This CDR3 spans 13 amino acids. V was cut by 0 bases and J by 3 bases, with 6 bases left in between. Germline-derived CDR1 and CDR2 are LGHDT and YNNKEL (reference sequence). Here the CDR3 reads CASSQDRDYEQYF. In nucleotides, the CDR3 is TGTGCCAGCAGCCAAGACCGTGACTACGAGCAGTACTTC.

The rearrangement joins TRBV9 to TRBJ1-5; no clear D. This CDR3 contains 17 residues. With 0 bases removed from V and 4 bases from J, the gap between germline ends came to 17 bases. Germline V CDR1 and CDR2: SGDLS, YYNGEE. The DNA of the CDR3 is TGTGCCAGCAGCGTAGAAGGAAGGTCAGAGGAGAATCAGCCCCAGCATTTT. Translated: CASSVEGRSEENQPQHF.

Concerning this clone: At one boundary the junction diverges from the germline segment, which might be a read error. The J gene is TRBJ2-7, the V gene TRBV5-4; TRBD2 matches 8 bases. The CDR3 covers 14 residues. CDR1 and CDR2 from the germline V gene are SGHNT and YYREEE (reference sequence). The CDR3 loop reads CASSSGLASNEQYF. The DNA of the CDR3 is TGTGCCAGCAGCTCCGGACTAGCCTCCAACGAGCAGTACTTC.

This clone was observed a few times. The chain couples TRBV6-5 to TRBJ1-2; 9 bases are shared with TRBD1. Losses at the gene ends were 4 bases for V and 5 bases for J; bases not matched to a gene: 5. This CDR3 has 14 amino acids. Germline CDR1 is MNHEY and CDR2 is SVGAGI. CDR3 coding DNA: TGTGCCAGCAGTTGGGGACAGGGCCGATATGGCTACACCTTC. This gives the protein CASSWGQGRYGYTF.

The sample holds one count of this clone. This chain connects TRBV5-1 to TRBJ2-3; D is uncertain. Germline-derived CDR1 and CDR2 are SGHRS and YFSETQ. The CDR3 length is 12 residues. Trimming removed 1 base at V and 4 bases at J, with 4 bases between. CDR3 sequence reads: CASSLRSDTQYF. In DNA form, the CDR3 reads TGCGCCAGCAGCTTGCGATCAGATACGCAGTATTTT.

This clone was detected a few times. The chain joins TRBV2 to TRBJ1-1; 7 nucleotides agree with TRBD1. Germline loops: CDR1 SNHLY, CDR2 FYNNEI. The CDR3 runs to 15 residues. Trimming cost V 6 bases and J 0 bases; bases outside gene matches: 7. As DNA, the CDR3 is TGTGCCAGCAGCACGGACAGGCCGATGAACACTGAAGCTTTCTTT. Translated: CASSTDRPMNTEAFF.

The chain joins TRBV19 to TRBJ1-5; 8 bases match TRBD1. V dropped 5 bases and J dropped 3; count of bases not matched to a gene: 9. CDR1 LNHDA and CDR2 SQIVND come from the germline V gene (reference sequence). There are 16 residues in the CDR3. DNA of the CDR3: TGTGCCAGTAGTCCCCGGACAGGGCTGCCCAATCAGCCCCAGCATTTT. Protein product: CASSPRTGLPNQPQHF.

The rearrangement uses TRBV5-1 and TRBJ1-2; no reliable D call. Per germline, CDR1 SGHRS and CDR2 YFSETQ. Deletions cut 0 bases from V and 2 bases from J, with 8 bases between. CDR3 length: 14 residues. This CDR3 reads CASSLDIQNYGYTF. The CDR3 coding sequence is TGCGCCAGCAGCTTGGACATTCAAAACTATGGCTACACCTTC.

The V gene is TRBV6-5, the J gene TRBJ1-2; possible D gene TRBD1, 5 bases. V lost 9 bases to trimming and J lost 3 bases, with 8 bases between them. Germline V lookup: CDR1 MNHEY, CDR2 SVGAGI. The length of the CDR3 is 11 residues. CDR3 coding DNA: TGTGCCAGTGGGGCGTACTATGGCTACACCTTC. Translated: CASGAYYGYTF.

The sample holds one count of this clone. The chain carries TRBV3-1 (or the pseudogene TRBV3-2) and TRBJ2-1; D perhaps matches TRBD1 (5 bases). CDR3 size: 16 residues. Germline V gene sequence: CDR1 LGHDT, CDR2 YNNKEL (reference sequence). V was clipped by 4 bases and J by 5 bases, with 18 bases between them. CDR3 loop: CASSLDSLWTNNEQFF. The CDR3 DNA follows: TGTGCCAGCAGCCTAGACAGTCTATGGACGAACAATGAGCAGTTCTTC.

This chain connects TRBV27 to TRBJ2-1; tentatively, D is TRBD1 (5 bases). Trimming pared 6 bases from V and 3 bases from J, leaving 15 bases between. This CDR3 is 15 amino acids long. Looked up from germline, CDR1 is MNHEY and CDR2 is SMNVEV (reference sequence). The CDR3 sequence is CASSLMGGHYNEQFF. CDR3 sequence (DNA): TGTGCCAGCAGCTTGATGGGTGGACACTACAATGAGCAGTTCTTC.

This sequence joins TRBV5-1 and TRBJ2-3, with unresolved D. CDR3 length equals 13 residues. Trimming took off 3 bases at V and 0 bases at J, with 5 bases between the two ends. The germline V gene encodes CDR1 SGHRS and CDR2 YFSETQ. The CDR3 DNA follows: TGCGCCAGCAGCTCTACTAGCACAGATACGCAGTATTTT. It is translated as CASSSTSTDTQYF. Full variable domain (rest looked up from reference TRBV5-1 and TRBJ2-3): KAGVTQTPRYLIKTRGQQVTLSCSPISGHRSVSWYQQTPGQGLQFLFEYFSETQRNKGNFPGRFSGRQFSNSRSEMNVSTLELGDSALYLCASSSTSTDTQYFGPGTRLTVL.

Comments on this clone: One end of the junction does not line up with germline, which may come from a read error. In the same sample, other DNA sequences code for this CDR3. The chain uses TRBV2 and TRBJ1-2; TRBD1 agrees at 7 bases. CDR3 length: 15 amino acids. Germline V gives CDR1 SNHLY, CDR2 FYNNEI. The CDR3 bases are TGTGCCAGCACCCCCCAAACAGGGGCCGTCTATGGCTATACCTTC. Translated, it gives CASTPQTGAVYGYTF.

This CDR3 is CASSYQRGNLADTQYF. Here the CDR3 DNA reads TGTGCCAGCAGCTACCAGCGGGGGAACTTAGCGGATACGCAGTATTTT. This rearrangement joins TRBV3-1 (or the pseudogene TRBV3-2) to TRBJ2-3; 8 bases map to TRBD2. The junction had 13 bases not matched to a gene; V was cut back by 5 bases and J by 6 bases. CDR1 LGHDT and CDR2 YNNKEL come from the germline V gene (reference sequence). The CDR3 runs 16 residues.

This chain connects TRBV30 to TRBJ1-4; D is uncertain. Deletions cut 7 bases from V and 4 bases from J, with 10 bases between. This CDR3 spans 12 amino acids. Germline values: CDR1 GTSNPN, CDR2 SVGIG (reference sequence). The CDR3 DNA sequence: TGTGCCTTACTCAACCGTAATGAAAAACTGTTTTTT. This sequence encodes CALLNRNEKLFF. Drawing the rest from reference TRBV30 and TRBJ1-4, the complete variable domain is SQTIHQWPATLVQPVGSPLSLECTVEGTSNPNLYWYRQAAGRGLQLLFYSVGIGQISSEVPQNLSASRPQDRQFILSSKKLLLSDSGFYLCALLNRNEKLFFGSGTQLSVL.

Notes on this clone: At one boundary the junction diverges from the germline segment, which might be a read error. The CDR3 sequence: CASSRGLADSLVF. Written as DNA, the CDR3 is TGTGCCAGCAGCCGGGGACTAGCGGATTCTCTGGTCTTC. This chain joins TRBV11-2 and TRBJ2-1; 11 bases fit TRBD2. The length of the CDR3 is 13 residues. The germline V gene has CDR1 SGHAT and CDR2 FQNNGV.

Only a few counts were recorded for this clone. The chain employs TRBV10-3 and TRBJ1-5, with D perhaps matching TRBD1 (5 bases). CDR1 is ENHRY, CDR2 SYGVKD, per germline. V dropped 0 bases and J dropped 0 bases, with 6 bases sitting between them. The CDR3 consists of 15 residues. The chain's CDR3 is CAISESTDSNQPQHF. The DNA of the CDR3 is TGTGCCATCAGTGAGTCGACAGATAGCAATCAGCCCCAGCATTTT.

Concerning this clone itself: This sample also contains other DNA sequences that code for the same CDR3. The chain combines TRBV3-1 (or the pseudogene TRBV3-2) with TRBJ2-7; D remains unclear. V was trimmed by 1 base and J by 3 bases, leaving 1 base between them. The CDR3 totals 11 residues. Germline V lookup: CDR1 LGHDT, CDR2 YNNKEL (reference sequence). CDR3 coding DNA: TGTGCCAGCAGCCAAGGCTACGAGCAGTACTTC. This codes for CASSQGYEQYF.

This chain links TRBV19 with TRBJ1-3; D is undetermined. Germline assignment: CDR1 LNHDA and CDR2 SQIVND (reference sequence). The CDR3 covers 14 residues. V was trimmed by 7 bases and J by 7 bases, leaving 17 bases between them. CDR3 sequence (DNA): TGTGCCAGTATCCCGACCCCTTCCAGGAACACCATATATTTT. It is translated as CASIPTPSRNTIYF.

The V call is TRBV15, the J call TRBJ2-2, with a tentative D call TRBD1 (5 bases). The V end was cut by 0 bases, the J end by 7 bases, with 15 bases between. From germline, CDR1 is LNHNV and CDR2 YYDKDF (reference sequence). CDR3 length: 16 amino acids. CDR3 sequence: CATSRDFGQGGGELFF. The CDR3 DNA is TGTGCCACCAGCAGAGATTTTGGGCAGGGCGGCGGGGAGCTGTTTTTT.

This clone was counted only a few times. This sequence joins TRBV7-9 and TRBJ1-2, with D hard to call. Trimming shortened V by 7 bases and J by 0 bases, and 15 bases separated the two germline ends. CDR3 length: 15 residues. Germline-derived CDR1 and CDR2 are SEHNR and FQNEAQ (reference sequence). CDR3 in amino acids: CASIPERVANYGYTF. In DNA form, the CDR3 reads TGTGCCAGCATCCCCGAAAGGGTAGCTAACTATGGCTACACCTTC.

The CDR3 DNA sequence: TGCGCCAGCAGTGGGATCGACAGGGCGAGCAATCAGCCCCAGCATTTT. It specifies CASSGIDRASNQPQHF. The rearrangement uses TRBV10-2 and TRBJ1-5; 7 bases map to TRBD1. V lost 4 bases, J lost 1 base, and 7 bases stayed unmatched. Germline CDR1 reads WSHSY; CDR2 reads SAAADI. The CDR3 loop spans 16 amino acids.

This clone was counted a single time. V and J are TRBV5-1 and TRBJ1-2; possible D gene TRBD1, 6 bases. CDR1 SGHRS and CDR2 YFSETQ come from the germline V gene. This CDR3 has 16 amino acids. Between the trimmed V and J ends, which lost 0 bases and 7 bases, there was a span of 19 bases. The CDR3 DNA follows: TGCGCCAGCAGCTTGGCTGGAGTCAGGGGTTCCGGTGGCTACACCTTC. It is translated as CASSLAGVRGSGGYTF.

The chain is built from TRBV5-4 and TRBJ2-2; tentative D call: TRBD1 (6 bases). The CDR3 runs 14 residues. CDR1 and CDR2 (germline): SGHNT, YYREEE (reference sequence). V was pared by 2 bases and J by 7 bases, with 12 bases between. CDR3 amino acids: CASSFGRGIGELFF. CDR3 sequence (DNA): TGTGCCAGCAGCTTCGGCAGGGGCATCGGGGAGCTGTTTTTT.

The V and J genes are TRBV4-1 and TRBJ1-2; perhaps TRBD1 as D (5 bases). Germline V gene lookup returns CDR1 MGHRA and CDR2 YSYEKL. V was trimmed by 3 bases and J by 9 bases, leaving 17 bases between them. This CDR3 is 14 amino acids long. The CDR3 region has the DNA TGCGCCAGCAGCCAGGCTAGGGACCCCAGGAGCTACACCTTC. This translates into CASSQARDPRSYTF.

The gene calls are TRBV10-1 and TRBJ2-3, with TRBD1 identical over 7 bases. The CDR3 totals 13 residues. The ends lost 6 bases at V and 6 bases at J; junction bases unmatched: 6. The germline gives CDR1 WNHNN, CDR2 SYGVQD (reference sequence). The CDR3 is CASRETGVDTQYF. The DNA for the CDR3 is TGCGCCAGCAGGGAAACAGGGGTGGATACGCAGTATTTT.

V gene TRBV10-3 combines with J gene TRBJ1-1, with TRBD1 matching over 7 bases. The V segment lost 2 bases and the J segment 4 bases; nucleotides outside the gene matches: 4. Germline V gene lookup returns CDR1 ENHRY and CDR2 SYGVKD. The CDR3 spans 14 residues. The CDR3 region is CAISEGTVPTEAFF. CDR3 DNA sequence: TGTGCCATCAGTGAGGGGACAGTTCCCACTGAAGCTTTCTTT.